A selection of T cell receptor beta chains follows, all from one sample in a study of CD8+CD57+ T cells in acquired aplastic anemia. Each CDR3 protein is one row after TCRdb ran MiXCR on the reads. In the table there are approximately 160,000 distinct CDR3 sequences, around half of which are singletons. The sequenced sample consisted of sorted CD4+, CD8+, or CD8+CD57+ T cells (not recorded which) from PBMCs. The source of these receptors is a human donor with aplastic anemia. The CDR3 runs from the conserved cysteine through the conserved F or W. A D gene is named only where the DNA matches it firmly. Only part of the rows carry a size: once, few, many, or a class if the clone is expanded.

DNA: TGTGCCAGCAGCTTAGGTGGGTTCGCTAACTATGGCTACACCTTC; CDR3: CASSLGGFANYGYTF; J: TRBJ1-2; D: .; V: TRBV13; size: many
DNA: TGTGCCAGCACCGGGAATGGCAATCAGCCCCAGCATTTT; CDR3: CASTGNGNQPQHF; J: TRBJ1-5; D: .; V: TRBV2; size: .
DNA: TGTGCCAGCTGGGGCACAGATACGCAGTATTTT; CDR3: CASWGTDTQYF; J: TRBJ2-3; D: .; V: TRBV25-1; size: .
DNA: TGTGCCAGCAGTGCTAGAGGGAATAATTCACCCCTCCACTTT; CDR3: CASSARGNNSPLHF; J: TRBJ1-6; D: .; V: TRBV6-1; size: few
DNA: TGCGCCAGCAGCCCACAGGGATCTGGAAACACCATATATTTT; CDR3: CASSPQGSGNTIYF; J: TRBJ1-3; D: .; V: TRBV5-1; size: many
DNA: TGTGCCAGCAGTGAAGGGCAGACTTATGGCTACACCTTC; CDR3: CASSEGQTYGYTF; J: TRBJ1-2; D: .; V: TRBV25-1; size: .
DNA: TGCGCCAGCAGCTTGGGGGGAGTGAAAGAGACCCAGTACTTC; CDR3: CASSLGGVKETQYF; J: TRBJ2-5; D: .; V: TRBV5-1; size: many
DNA: TGCAGCGCCGGTACAGGGGCCCCCACTGAAGCTTTCTTT; CDR3: CSAGTGAPTEAFF; J: TRBJ1-1; D: TRBD1; V: TRBV29-1; size: few
DNA: TGTGCTAGTGGCACAGGGCACGTCGAGACCCAGTACTTC; CDR3: CASGTGHVETQYF; J: TRBJ2-5; D: .; V: TRBV12-5; size: .
DNA: TGTGCCAGTAGTGGGCCGGGACAGAGGGGGTATGGCTACACCTTC; CDR3: CASSGPGQRGYGYTF; J: TRBJ1-2; D: TRBD1; V: TRBV19; size: .
DNA: TGTGCCAGCAGCGTAGAGACTAGCGGGACGACCCAGTACTTC; CDR3: CASSVETSGTTQYF; J: TRBJ2-5; D: TRBD2; V: TRBV9; size: .
DNA: TGTGCCATCAGTGAGTTGAAGGCAGGGAGTGACTATGGCTACACCTTC; CDR3: CAISELKAGSDYGYTF; J: TRBJ1-2; D: .; V: TRBV10-3; size: .
DNA: TGCAGTGCTAGAGCTGAGGGGAGGACTCAGCCCCAGCATTTT; CDR3: CSARAEGRTQPQHF; J: TRBJ1-5; D: .; V: TRBV20-1; size: .
DNA: TGTGCCAGCAGTCCCTCAGGGAGGGACACTCCCCAGCATTTT; CDR3: CASSPSGRDTPQHF; J: TRBJ1-5; D: .; V: TRBV12-3/TRBV12-4; size: many
DNA: TGCGCCAGCAGCTTGGGACCAGCGGGGAAACGAGAGACCCAGTACTTC; CDR3: CASSLGPAGKRETQYF; J: TRBJ2-5; D: TRBD2; V: TRBV5-1; size: few
DNA: TGTGCCAGCAGCCAAGAGCTAGGACAGGGTGATTCACCCCTCCACTTT; CDR3: CASSQELGQGDSPLHF; J: TRBJ1-6; D: TRBD1; V: TRBV4-2; size: .
DNA: TGTGCCAGCAGCCAAGATCGCAGCTACACCGGGGAGCTGTTTTTT; CDR3: CASSQDRSYTGELFF; J: TRBJ2-2; D: .; V: TRBV4-2; size: many
DNA: TGTGCCAGCAGCTTATCAGGGCGGGAGACCCAGTACTTC; CDR3: CASSLSGRETQYF; J: TRBJ2-5; D: .; V: TRBV7-2; size: once
DNA: TGTGCCAGCAGCTTGACTAATTCACCCCTCCACTTT; CDR3: CASSLTNSPLHF; J: TRBJ1-6; D: .; V: TRBV7-9; size: many
DNA: TGTGCCAGTAGTCCGGGACAGGGAAAAAGGGAGACCCAGTACTTC; CDR3: CASSPGQGKRETQYF; J: TRBJ2-5; D: TRBD1; V: TRBV19; size: many
DNA: TGCAGTGCTAGGACGGACAGAGACGACGAGCAGTACTTC; CDR3: CSARTDRDDEQYF; J: TRBJ2-7; D: .; V: TRBV20-1; size: .
DNA: TGTGCCAGCAGTTTTTCCCCCCTAAACAATCAGCCCCAGCATTTT; CDR3: CASSFSPLNNQPQHF; J: TRBJ1-5; D: .; V: TRBV27; size: .
DNA: TGCAGTGCCATGACAGGGGGTAGTCTCTACGAGCAGTACTTC; CDR3: CSAMTGGSLYEQYF; J: TRBJ2-7; D: TRBD1; V: TRBV20-1; size: .
DNA: TGTGCCAGCAGCCTACAAACCGGGACAGGGGTCTATGGCTACACCTTC; CDR3: CASSLQTGTGVYGYTF; J: TRBJ1-2; D: TRBD1; V: TRBV6-1; size: many
DNA: TGTGCCAGCACCCCGGGGAGGGTTGTATACGAGCAGTACTTC; CDR3: CASTPGRVVYEQYF; J: TRBJ2-7; D: TRBD2; V: TRBV7-2; size: .
DNA: TGTGCCAGCAGTGGCCTGGGGCGGACCACAGATACGCAGTATTTT; CDR3: CASSGLGRTTDTQYF; J: TRBJ2-3; D: .; V: TRBV25-1; size: few
DNA: TGCAGCGTGGGTTGGGGGGAGACAGCTTTCTTT; CDR3: CSVGWGETAFF; J: TRBJ1-1; D: .; V: TRBV29-1; size: .
DNA: TGTGCCAGCAGACCCAAGGGAAATGAGCAGTTCTTC; CDR3: CASRPKGNEQFF; J: TRBJ2-1; D: .; V: TRBV6-1; size: many
DNA: TGTGCCTCCGGACTAGCGGGAAAATTGCAGTTCTTC; CDR3: CASGLAGKLQFF; J: TRBJ2-1; D: TRBD2; V: TRBV10-3; size: once
DNA: TGTGCCACAGCGACTGGAGACCAAGAGACCCAGTACTTC; CDR3: CATATGDQETQYF; J: TRBJ2-5; D: .; V: TRBV24-1; size: .
DNA: TGTGCCACCAGCCCCTCCAGGACAGGGTATGGCTACACCTTC; CDR3: CATSPSRTGYGYTF; J: TRBJ1-2; D: TRBD1; V: TRBV15; size: medium-sized
DNA: TGTGCCAGCAGCCCTGGATCTGGCACAGATACGCAGTATTTT; CDR3: CASSPGSGTDTQYF; J: TRBJ2-3; D: .; V: TRBV2; size: many
DNA: TGTGCCAGCAGTGAATGGGGGACAGGGCGAGGCGAGCAGTACTTC; CDR3: CASSEWGTGRGEQYF; J: TRBJ2-7; D: TRBD1; V: TRBV25-1; size: .
DNA: TGCAGCGTTGAAGGACAGACCACAGATACGCAGTATTTT; CDR3: CSVEGQTTDTQYF; J: TRBJ2-3; D: .; V: TRBV29-1; size: .
DNA: TGTGCCAGCAGCTTGGGCGTGGGAGGGACAGAGACCCAGTACTTC; CDR3: CASSLGVGGTETQYF; J: TRBJ2-5; D: TRBD2; V: TRBV5-4; size: many
DNA: TGCAGCGTTGAGAGTTCCCGTTACAATGAGCAGTTCTTC; CDR3: CSVESSRYNEQFF; J: TRBJ2-1; D: .; V: TRBV29-1; size: many
DNA: TGCAGTGCTAGAGATGGGGGACTCGTCACAGATACGCAGTATTTT; CDR3: CSARDGGLVTDTQYF; J: TRBJ2-3; D: .; V: TRBV20-1; size: many
DNA: TGTGCCATCAGGGACAACCCGAGGGGTGGAAACACCATATATTTT; CDR3: CAIRDNPRGGNTIYF; J: TRBJ1-3; D: .; V: TRBV10-3; size: .
DNA: TGTGCCAGCAGTTTGGATTATCAAGAGACCCAGTACTTC; CDR3: CASSLDYQETQYF; J: TRBJ2-5; D: .; V: TRBV12-3/TRBV12-4; size: many
DNA: TGTGCCAGCAGTAAAACGGGGCCAACTGAAGCTTTCTTT; CDR3: CASSKTGPTEAFF; J: TRBJ1-1; D: .; V: TRBV6-1; size: .
DNA: TGTGCCACCCAGGGCAGGGAAGCTTTCTTT; CDR3: CATQGREAFF; J: TRBJ1-1; D: .; V: TRBV7-2; size: once
DNA: TGTGCCAGCAGTTCTATTCAGAGGGGGCGAGGTGAAAAACTGTTTTTT; CDR3: CASSSIQRGRGEKLFF; J: TRBJ1-4; D: TRBD1; V: TRBV12-3/TRBV12-4; size: .
DNA: TGTGCCAGCAGCCAAGACGGACAGTTTGGGACTGAAGCTTTCTTT; CDR3: CASSQDGQFGTEAFF; J: TRBJ1-1; D: .; V: TRBV14; size: many
DNA: TGCGCCAGCAGCTTGGGCTCCGGGACAGGGAATGAAAAACTGTTTTTT; CDR3: CASSLGSGTGNEKLFF; J: TRBJ1-4; D: TRBD1; V: TRBV5-1; size: many
DNA: TGTGCCAGTAGCTTGGGACAGGGCTCCGACGAGCAGTACTTC; CDR3: CASSLGQGSDEQYF; J: TRBJ2-7; D: TRBD1; V: TRBV19; size: .
DNA: TGTGCCAGTAGTATAGACAGGGGTAACACTGAAGCTTTCTTT; CDR3: CASSIDRGNTEAFF; J: TRBJ1-1; D: .; V: TRBV19; size: many
DNA: TGTGCCAGCAGCCCCGAACGCCAGGGATATAGCAATCAGCCCCAGCATTTT; CDR3: CASSPERQGYSNQPQHF; J: TRBJ1-5; D: .; V: TRBV6-1; size: many